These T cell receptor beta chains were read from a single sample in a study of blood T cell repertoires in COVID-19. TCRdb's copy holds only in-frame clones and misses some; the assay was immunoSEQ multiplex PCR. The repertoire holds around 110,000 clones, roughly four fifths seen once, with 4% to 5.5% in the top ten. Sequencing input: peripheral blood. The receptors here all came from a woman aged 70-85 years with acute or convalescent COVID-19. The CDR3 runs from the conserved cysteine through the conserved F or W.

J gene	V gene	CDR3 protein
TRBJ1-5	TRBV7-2	CASSLGRGRTSNQPQHF
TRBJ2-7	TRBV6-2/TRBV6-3	CASSSPAGGTYEQYF
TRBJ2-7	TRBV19	CASSIDGTGGGEQYF
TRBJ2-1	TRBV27	CASSLQTGEQFF
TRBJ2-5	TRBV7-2	CASSLGETGKGETQYF
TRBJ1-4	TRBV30	CAGDRGLDNEKLFF
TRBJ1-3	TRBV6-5	CASSYGSAFSGNTIYF
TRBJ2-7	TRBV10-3	CAISGKDSTYEQYF
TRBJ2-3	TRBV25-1	CASSGDLGTGADTQYF
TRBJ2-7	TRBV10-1	CASSRAPGLAVYEQYF
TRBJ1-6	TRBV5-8	CASSLRSSYNSPLHF
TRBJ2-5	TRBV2	CASSGGTGGRGTQYF
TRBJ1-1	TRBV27	CASTTFPFTEAFF
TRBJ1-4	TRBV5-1	CASSLNTGGVEKLFF
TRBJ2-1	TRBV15	CATSRGDFENEQFF
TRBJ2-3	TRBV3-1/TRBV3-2	CASSERLDTQYF
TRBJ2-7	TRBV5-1	CASSSADRGEQYF
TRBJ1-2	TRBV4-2	CASSQDGTGGFDGYTF
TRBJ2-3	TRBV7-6	CASSLVAGSTDTQYF
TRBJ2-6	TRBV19	CASVDGGISGANVLTF
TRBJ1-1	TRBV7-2	CASLRGGPALNTEAFF
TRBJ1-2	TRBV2	CASSEDRGQTSF
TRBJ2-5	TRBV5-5	CASSLDLFRWGGRSGTQYF
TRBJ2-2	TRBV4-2	CASSQEQGTGELFF
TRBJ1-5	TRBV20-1	CSASPQQGYSNQPQHF
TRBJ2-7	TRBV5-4	CASSLGTSGTYEQYF
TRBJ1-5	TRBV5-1	CASSLAPGREQPQHF
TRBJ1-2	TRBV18	CASSPKNSDYGYTF
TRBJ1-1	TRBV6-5	CASSSPQGVTEAFF
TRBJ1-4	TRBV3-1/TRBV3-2	CASSGTGKEKLFF
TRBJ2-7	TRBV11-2	CASSFGTAYEQYF
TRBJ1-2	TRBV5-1	CASSQSRGNYGYTF
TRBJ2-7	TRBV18	CASSRFQTGGSYEQYF